These 8 T cell receptor beta chains came from one sample sequenced in a study of T cells in Graves' hyperthyroidism and ophthalmopathy. TCR beta CDR3 region amplification was performed from RNA transcripts. Using the HTBI primer set, a first-round RT-PCR was run on the TCR CDR3. TCRdb re-called the multiplex PCR reads with MiXCR, one entry per CDR3 protein. The profile covers about 510,000 distinct CDR3 sequences, with 40% to 50% appearing a single time and roughly 45% taken by the ten largest. Material for sequencing was peripheral blood or thyroid tissue (not recorded which). These receptors came from an adult woman with Graves' disease, either hyperthyroidism or ophthalmopathy (not recorded which).

V usage is TRBV10-1 and J usage is TRBJ2-2; possibly TRBD1 for D (6 bases). CDR3 length equals 13 residues. Germline V gene sequence: CDR1 WNHNN, CDR2 SYGVQD (reference sequence). Trimming removed 7 bases at V and 5 bases at J, with 11 bases between. DNA for the CDR3: TGCGCCAGCAAAGCAGGGGCAACCGGGGAGCTGTTTTTT. It translates to CASKAGATGELFF.

This clonotype was observed at least ten times. V usage is TRBV6-6 and J usage is TRBJ1-1; the D is unclear. V dropped 5 bases and J dropped 1 base, with 8 bases sitting between them. The germline V gene has CDR1 MNHNY and CDR2 SVGAGI (reference sequence). The CDR3 consists of 13 residues. The CDR3 is CASSRPGNTEAFF. The CDR3 nucleotides are TGTGCCAGCAGTCGCCCCGGGAACACTGAAGCTTTCTTT.

The V call is TRBV7-4, the J call TRBJ2-6, with TRBD1 matching over 8 bases. Germline V gene lookup returns CDR1 SGHVT and CDR2 SQSDAQ. The CDR3 is made up of 16 amino acids. Losses at the gene ends were 4 bases for V and 0 bases for J; bases not matched to a gene: 2. As DNA, the CDR3 is TGTGCCAGCAGCTGGGGACAGGCCTCTGGGGCCAACGTCCTGACTTTC. Its translation is CASSWGQASGANVLTF.

This chain uses TRBV9 with TRBJ1-1, with no clear D. V was cut by 0 bases and J by 1 base, with 13 bases left in between. The CDR3 runs 16 residues. Germline lookup yields CDR1 SGDLS and CDR2 YYNGEE. CDR3 in DNA: TGTGCCAGCAGCGTAGAAGGCTTATCAGAGAACACTGAAGCTTTCTTT. Protein sequence: CASSVEGLSENTEAFF.

The sample holds a few counts of this clonotype. This chain connects TRBV29-1 to TRBJ1-3; D unresolved. The V and J ends lost 6 bases and 1 base respectively, with 13 bases between them. The germline CDR1 and CDR2 sequences are SQVTM and ANQGSEA. The CDR3 length is 14 residues. The CDR3 loop reads CSVAGSGSGNTIYF. CDR3 coding DNA: TGCAGCGTGGCGGGGTCAGGTTCTGGAAACACCATATATTTT.

In this sample, this clonotype turned up once. The V and J genes are TRBV20-1 and TRBJ1-2; 7 nucleotides agree with TRBD1. The CDR3 runs to 12 residues. V lost 6 bases to trimming and J lost 6 bases; unmatched junction nucleotides: 7. CDR1 is DFQATT, CDR2 SNEGSKA, per germline (reference sequence). The CDR3 loop reads CSAGTGDDGYTF. DNA for the CDR3: TGCAGTGCCGGAACAGGGGACGATGGCTACACCTTC.

This clonotype came up many times. The V and J genes are TRBV11-2 and TRBJ2-2; D uncertain. This CDR3 spans 12 amino acids. The V gene lost 3 bases and the J gene lost 3 bases, with 2 bases spanning the gap. Germline V gene sequence: CDR1 SGHAT, CDR2 FQNNGV. This chain's CDR3 is CASSFYTGELFF. DNA of the CDR3: TGTGCCAGCAGCTTCTACACCGGGGAGCTGTTTTTT.

This clonotype has a count of ten or more. V gene TRBV3-1 combines with J gene TRBJ1-5; D may be TRBD1 (6 bases). V lost 1 base and J 5 bases, leaving 15 bases between the germline ends. The CDR3 loop spans 16 amino acids. In germline, CDR1 is LGHDT, CDR2 YNNKEL (reference sequence). In DNA form, the CDR3 reads TGTGCCAGCAGCCAAGTTAGAGCCAGGGGTTATCAGCCCCAGCATTTT. It specifies CASSQVRARGYQPQHF. Full variable domain (missing parts from reference TRBV3-1 and TRBJ1-5): DTAVSQTPKYLVTQMGNDKSIKCEQNLGHDTMYWYKQDSKKFLKIMFSYNNKELIINETVPNRFSPKSPDKAHLNLHINSLELGDSAVYFCASSQVRARGYQPQHFGDGTRLSIL.